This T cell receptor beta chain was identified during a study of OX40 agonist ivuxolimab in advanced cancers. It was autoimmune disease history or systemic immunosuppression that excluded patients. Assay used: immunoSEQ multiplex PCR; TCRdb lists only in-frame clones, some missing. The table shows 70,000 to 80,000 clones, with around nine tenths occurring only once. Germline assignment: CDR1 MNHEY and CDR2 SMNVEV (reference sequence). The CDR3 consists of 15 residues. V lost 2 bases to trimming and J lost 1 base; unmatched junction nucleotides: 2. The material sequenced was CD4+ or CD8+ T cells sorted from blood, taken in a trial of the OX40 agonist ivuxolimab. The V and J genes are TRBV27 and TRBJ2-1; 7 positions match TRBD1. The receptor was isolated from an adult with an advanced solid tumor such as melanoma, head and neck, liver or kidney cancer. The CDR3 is CASSLGQVSYNEQFF. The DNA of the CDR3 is TGTGCCAGCAGTTTAGGACAGGTGTCCTACAATGAGCAGTTCTTC.